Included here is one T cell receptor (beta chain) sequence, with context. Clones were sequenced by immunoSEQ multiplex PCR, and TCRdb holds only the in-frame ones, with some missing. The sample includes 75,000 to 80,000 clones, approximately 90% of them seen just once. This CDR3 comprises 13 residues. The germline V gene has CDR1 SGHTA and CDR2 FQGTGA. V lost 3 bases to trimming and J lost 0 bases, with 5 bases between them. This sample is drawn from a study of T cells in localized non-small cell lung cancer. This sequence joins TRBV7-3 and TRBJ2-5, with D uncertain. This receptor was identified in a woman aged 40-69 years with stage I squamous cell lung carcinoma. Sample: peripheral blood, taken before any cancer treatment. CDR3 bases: TGTGCCAGCAGCTTTTCCAACCAAGAGACCCAGTACTTC. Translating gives CASSFSNQETQYF.